The source of this T cell receptor (beta chain) is a study of cytomegalovirus exposure and HLA in healthy donors. Study as a whole: The 95 to 150 validation repertoires used the same platform as the roughly 670 first-cohort repertoires, a later analysis reported.

The germline gives CDR1 SGHDT, CDR2 YYEEEE. The CDR3 length is 16 residues. V shed 1 base, J shed 5 bases, and the junction held 9 bases outside the gene matches. The table came from immunoSEQ multiplex PCR; TCRdb's copy has only in-frame clones and leaves some out. This sample has 100,000 to 150,000 clones; roughly 89% occur once, and the top ten carry about 2%. Findings and limits, study-wide: There were 164 TCR beta chains listed as cytomegalovirus-associated. TCR sequences were mostly rare, though some public TCRs occurred in many donors.

A note on this clone: Its antigen is still unknown.

The sample was PBMCs. The origin of this receptor is a woman between 18 and 29 years old in good health and CMV-seronegative. This chain uses TRBV5-6 with TRBJ2-1; 7 bases line up with TRBD2. The CDR3 DNA sequence: TGTGCCAGCAGCTTGCTCGGGGCTAGCGGCCACAATGAGCAGTTCTTC. Translation gives CASSLLGASGHNEQFF.